This T cell receptor (beta chain) was retrieved from a study of molecular identifiers for immune sequencing clone quantification. TCRdb re-analysed the PCR reads in MiXCR, keeping a single row per CDR3 protein. The data show tens of thousands of distinct CDR3 sequences, 24% seen once. This clonotype was found a few times. This CDR3 comprises 15 residues. The ends were cut back, 0 bases at V and 3 bases at J, with 12 bases in the middle. Germline CDR1 reads MNHEY; CDR2 reads SMNVEV (reference sequence). Sequencing input: naive CD8+ T cells from blood, with Jurkat cell RNA spiked in. Subset described: FACS-sorted CD8+CD4-CCR7+CD45RA+ naive T cells. The chain is built from TRBV27 and TRBJ2-7, with D possibly TRBD1 on 5 matching bases. This clonotype originated in a human donor in good health. Some libraries in this study had Jurkat cell RNA spiked in. CDR3 sequence reads: CASSLSWTQDYEQYF. CDR3 bases: TGTGCCAGCAGTTTATCCTGGACACAAGACTACGAGCAGTACTTC.